In its sample, the clone carrying this TCR beta chain was seen once. Antigen specificity is unknown. This entry is derived from a study of response to subunit inactivated influenza vaccine. A single record per CDR3 protein comes from TCRdb applying MiXCR to the RT-PCR reads. The sample has roughly 700,000 distinct CDR3 sequences, 14% seen once. CDR1 is SGHTA and CDR2 is FQGTGA in the germline V gene. This CDR3 comprises 14 residues. Trimming took 1 base from V and 5 from J, leaving 8 bases between them. Findings and limits, study-wide: Authors suggested few new T cells are recruited by each seasonal influenza vaccination.

This clonotype was obtained from a man in his forties or fifties who received an inactivated influenza vaccine. The J gene is TRBJ2-2, the V gene TRBV7-3; no clear D gene. The material was PBMCs from blood, obtained roughly 2 weeks before vaccination. DNA of the CDR3: TGTGCCAGCAGCTTAAAGGTTCTAACCGGGGAGCTGTTTTTT. Translated: CASSLKVLTGELFF. Combining the CDR3 with reference TRBV7-3 and TRBJ2-2 gives the whole variable domain GAGVSQTPSNKVTEKGKYVELRCDPISGHTALYWYRQSLGQGPEFLIYFQGTGAADDSGLPNDRFFAVRPEGSVSTLKIQRTERGDSAVYLCASSLKVLTGELFFGEGSRLTVL.